A selection of T cell receptor beta chains follows, all from one sample in a study of technical replicates of blood from several donors. Repertoires were generated with immunoSEQ multiplex PCR, while TCRdb's copy carries only in-frame clones and drops some. The table records 35,000 to 50,000 clones, roughly 96% of them present only once. The sequenced sample was T cells isolated from PBMCs. The receptors were gathered from a human donor in good health. The CDR3 runs from the conserved cysteine through the conserved F or W. Each record gives: CDR3 protein, V gene.

CDR3 protein: CASSFGTGGTDTQYF; V gene: TRBV6-5
CDR3 protein: CASSSVRASWVDF; V gene: TRBV11-3
CDR3 protein: CASSFRPGGRDDEQFF; V gene: TRBV4-1
CDR3 protein: CASSYTPGLDTEAFF; V gene: TRBV7-3
CDR3 protein: CAISPTDSNTGELFF; V gene: TRBV10-3
CDR3 protein: CASSFGSGRGEQFF; V gene: TRBV7-2
CDR3 protein: CASSIQGPNEKLFF; V gene: TRBV19
CDR3 protein: CASKTTGTSPEAFF; V gene: TRBV2
CDR3 protein: CASRDYQTGTDTQYF; V gene: TRBV6-5
CDR3 protein: CASSQVVLSSGANVLTF; V gene: TRBV18
CDR3 protein: CASSQITGQGTDTQYF; V gene: TRBV4-1
CDR3 protein: CASRLSPTSGSLDTQYF; V gene: TRBV12-2
CDR3 protein: CASSLGLAALNEQFF; V gene: TRBV5-1
CDR3 protein: CASSLQGGTDTQYF; V gene: TRBV11-2
CDR3 protein: CASSGDSTYNEKLFF; V gene: TRBV9
CDR3 protein: CASSISNNQPQHF; V gene: TRBV19
CDR3 protein: CASSQVVGADTQYF; V gene: TRBV4-3
CDR3 protein: CASSVTGSYEQYF; V gene: TRBV9
CDR3 protein: CASSDEQGWNEQYF; V gene: TRBV10-2
CDR3 protein: CASSLIDRDDTEAFF; V gene: TRBV4-3
CDR3 protein: CASSQEAPATTTDTQYF; V gene: TRBV4-1
CDR3 protein: CASSQGTEAFF; V gene: TRBV6-4
CDR3 protein: CATSGLAGQETQYF; V gene: TRBV7-8
CDR3 protein: CSASHYETQYF; V gene: TRBV20-1
CDR3 protein: CASSLTGTEKLFF; V gene: TRBV5-1
CDR3 protein: CASSPRTGRQLNTEAFF; V gene: TRBV5-1
CDR3 protein: CAISESLGLAGVGTDTQYF; V gene: TRBV10-3
CDR3 protein: CASSLATGGTNEKLFF; V gene: TRBV7-9
CDR3 protein: CASMQGVNQPQHF; V gene: TRBV7-9
CDR3 protein: CASSIDLDDTRAFF; V gene: TRBV19
CDR3 protein: CASSSQRNSGSEEQYF; V gene: TRBV5-1
CDR3 protein: CAWRDFHNEQFF; V gene: TRBV30
CDR3 protein: CASSVEGGLTDTQYF; V gene: TRBV9
CDR3 protein: CASSPGRQGGETQYF; V gene: TRBV5-5
CDR3 protein: CASSLIFPMAAVSYGYTF; V gene: TRBV27
CDR3 protein: CASSLAGGYEQYF; V gene: TRBV7-9
CDR3 protein: CASSGPGRYYEQYF; V gene: TRBV25-1
CDR3 protein: CASSFLGTSSYEQYF; V gene: TRBV27
CDR3 protein: CASSLGRSSYEQYF; V gene: TRBV27
CDR3 protein: CASRGGAEAFF; V gene: TRBV7-9
CDR3 protein: CASSQSYEQYF; V gene: TRBV16
CDR3 protein: CASSNTPGIIPTEAFF; V gene: TRBV25-1
CDR3 protein: CASSTGENNEQFF; V gene: TRBV5-8
CDR3 protein: CASGMNQGVNSGANVLTF; V gene: TRBV5-1